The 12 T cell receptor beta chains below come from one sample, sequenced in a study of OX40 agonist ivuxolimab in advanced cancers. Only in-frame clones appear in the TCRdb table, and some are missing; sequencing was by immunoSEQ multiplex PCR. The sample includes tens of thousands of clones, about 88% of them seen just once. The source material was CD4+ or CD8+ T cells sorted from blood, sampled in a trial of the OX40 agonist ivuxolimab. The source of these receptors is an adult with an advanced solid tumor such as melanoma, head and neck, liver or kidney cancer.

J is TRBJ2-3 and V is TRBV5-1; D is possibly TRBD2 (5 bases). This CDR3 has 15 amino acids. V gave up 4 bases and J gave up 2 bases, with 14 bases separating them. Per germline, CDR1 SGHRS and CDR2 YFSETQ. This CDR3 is CASSPGNVNTDTQYF. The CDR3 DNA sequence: TGCGCCAGCAGCCCGGGGAATGTAAACACAGATACGCAGTATTTT.

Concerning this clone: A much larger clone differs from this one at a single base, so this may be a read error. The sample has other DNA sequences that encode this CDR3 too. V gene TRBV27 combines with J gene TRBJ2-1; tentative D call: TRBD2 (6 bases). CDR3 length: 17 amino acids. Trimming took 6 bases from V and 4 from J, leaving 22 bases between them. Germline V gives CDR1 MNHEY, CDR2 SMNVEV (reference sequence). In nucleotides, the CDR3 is TGTGCCAGCAGCCCCGGCGCGGGACCGAGCTCTTACAATGAGCAGTTCTTC. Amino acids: CASSPGAGPSSYNEQFF.

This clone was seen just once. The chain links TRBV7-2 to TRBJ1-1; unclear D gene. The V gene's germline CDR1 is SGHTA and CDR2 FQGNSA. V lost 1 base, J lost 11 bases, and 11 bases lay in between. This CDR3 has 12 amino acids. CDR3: CASSLVSGEAFF. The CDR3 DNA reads TGTGCCAGCAGCTTAGTTTCCGGAGAGGCTTTCTTT.

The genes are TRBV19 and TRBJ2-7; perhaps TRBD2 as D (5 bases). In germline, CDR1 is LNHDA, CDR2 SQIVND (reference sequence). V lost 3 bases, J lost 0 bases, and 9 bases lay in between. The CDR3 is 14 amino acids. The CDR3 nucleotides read TGTGCCAGTAGTATGGAGCGGAACTCCTACGAGCAGTACTTC. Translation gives CASSMERNSYEQYF.

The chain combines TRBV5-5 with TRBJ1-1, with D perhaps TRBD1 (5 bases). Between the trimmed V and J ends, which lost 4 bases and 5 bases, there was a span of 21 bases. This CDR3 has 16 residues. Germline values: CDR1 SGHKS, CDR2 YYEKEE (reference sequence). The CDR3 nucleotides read TGTGCCAGCAGCCCCGCGGTGGGCGGTGGGGGTACTGAAGCTTTCTTT. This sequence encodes CASSPAVGGGGTEAFF.

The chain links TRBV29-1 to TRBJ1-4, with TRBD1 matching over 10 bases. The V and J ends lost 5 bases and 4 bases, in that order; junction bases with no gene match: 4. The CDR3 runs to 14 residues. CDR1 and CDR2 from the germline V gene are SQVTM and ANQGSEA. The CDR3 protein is CSVCDRGLNEKLFF. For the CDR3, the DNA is TGCAGCGTTTGTGACAGGGGGCTTAATGAAAAACTGTTTTTT. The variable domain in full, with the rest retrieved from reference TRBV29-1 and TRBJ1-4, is SAVISQKPSRDICQRGTSLTIQCQVDSQVTMMFWYRQQPGQSLTLIATANQGSEATYESGFVIDKFPISRPNLTFSTLTVSNMSPEDSSIYLCSVCDRGLNEKLFFGSGTQLSVL.

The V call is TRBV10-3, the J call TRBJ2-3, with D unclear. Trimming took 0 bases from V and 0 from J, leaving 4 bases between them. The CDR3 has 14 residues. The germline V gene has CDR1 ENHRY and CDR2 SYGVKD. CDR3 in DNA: TGTGCCATCAGTGAGTCAACTAGCACAGATACGCAGTATTTT. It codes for CAISESTSTDTQYF.

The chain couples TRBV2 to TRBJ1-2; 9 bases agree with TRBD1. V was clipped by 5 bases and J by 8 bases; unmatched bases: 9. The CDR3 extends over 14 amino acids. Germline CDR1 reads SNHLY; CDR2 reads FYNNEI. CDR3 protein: CASSLGQGLEGYTF. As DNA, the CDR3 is TGTGCCAGCAGTCTGGGACAGGGCCTTGAGGGCTACACCTTC.

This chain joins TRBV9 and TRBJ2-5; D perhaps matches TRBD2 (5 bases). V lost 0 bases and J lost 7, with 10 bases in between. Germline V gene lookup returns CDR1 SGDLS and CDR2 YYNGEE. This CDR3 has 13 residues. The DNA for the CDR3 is TGTGCCAGCAGCGTAGAAACAGAGGGGACCCAGTACTTC. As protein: CASSVETEGTQYF.

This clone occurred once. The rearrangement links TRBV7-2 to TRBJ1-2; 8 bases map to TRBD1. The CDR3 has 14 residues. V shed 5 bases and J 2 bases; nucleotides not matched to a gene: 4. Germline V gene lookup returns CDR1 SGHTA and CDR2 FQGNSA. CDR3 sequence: CASSPGQGNYGYTF. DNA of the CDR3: TGTGCCAGCAGCCCAGGACAGGGAAACTATGGCTACACCTTC. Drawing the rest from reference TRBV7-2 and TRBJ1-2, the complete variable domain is GAGVSQSPSNKVTEKGKDVELRCDPISGHTALYWYRQSLGQGLEFLIYFQGNSAPDKSGLPSDRFSAERTGGSVSTLTIQRTQQEDSAVYLCASSPGQGNYGYTFGSGTRLTVV.

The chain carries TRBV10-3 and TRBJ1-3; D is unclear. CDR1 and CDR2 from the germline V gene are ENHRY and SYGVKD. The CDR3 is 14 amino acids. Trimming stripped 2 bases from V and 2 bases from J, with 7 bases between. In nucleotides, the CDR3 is TGTGCCATCAGTGAGGGCCTCACTGGAAACACCATATATTTT. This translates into CAISEGLTGNTIYF.

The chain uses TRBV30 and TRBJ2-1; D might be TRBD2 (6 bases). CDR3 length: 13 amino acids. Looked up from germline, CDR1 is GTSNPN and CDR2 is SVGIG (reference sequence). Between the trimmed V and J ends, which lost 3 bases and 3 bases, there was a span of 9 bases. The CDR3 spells CAWSMGGYNEQFF. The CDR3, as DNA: TGTGCCTGGAGCATGGGGGGCTACAATGAGCAGTTCTTC.